Listed below are T cell receptor beta chains from one sample, sequenced in a study of T cells of healthy individuals. TCRdb recomputed calls from the 5' RACE reads with MiXCR, one row per CDR3 protein. The profile shows roughly 87,000 distinct CDR3 sequences, roughly a sixth of them singletons. These receptors were obtained from a human donor in good health. The CDR3 runs from the conserved cysteine through the conserved F or W. D genes are given only for firm matches. Clone size is shown for a subset of rows, as once, few, many or a class of expanded clone.

cdr3_length: 16
v_call: TRBV20-1
d_call: NA
clone_size: few
j_call: TRBJ1-5
cdr3_aa: CSARVGIPGVNQPQHF
cdr3_nt: TGCAGTGCTAGAGTAGGAATTCCTGGGGTCAATCAGCCCCAGCATTTT

cdr3_length: 15
v_call: TRBV18
d_call: NA
clone_size: few
j_call: TRBJ2-7
cdr3_aa: CASSPGVYHSYEQYF
cdr3_nt: TGTGCCAGCTCACCAGGGGTATACCACTCCTACGAGCAGTACTTC

cdr3_length: 17
v_call: TRBV6-1
d_call: TRBD2
clone_size: NA
j_call: TRBJ2-3
cdr3_aa: CASSELLAGVGTDTQYF
cdr3_nt: TGTGCCAGCAGTGAACTCCTAGCGGGGGTGGGCACAGATACGCAGTATTTT

cdr3_length: 14
v_call: TRBV7-2
d_call: TRBD1
clone_size: few
j_call: TRBJ2-7
cdr3_aa: CASSLGQGAYEQYF
cdr3_nt: TGTGCCAGCAGCTTAGGGCAGGGGGCCTACGAGCAGTACTTC

cdr3_length: 16
v_call: TRBV20-1
d_call: TRBD1
clone_size: few
j_call: TRBJ2-2
cdr3_aa: CSARRLTGTNTGELFF
cdr3_nt: TGCAGTGCTCGGAGGCTGACAGGGACGAACACCGGGGAGCTGTTTTTT

cdr3_length: 16
v_call: TRBV5-6
d_call: TRBD1
clone_size: NA
j_call: TRBJ2-7
cdr3_aa: CASSLGTGSRSYEQYF
cdr3_nt: TGTGCCAGCAGCTTGGGGACAGGGAGTAGGTCATACGAGCAGTACTTC

cdr3_length: 13
v_call: TRBV10-2
d_call: NA
clone_size: NA
j_call: TRBJ2-3
cdr3_aa: CASGLASPDTQYF
cdr3_nt: TGCGCCAGCGGGCTAGCATCCCCAGATACGCAGTATTTT

cdr3_length: 18
v_call: TRBV5-1
d_call: TRBD2
clone_size: NA
j_call: TRBJ2-2
cdr3_aa: CASSWERTSATNTGELFF
cdr3_nt: TGCGCCAGCAGCTGGGAAAGGACTAGCGCGACGAACACCGGGGAGCTGTTTTTT

cdr3_length: 14
v_call: TRBV5-1
d_call: NA
clone_size: NA
j_call: TRBJ2-7
cdr3_aa: CASSPKLGLPEQYF
cdr3_nt: TGCGCCAGCAGCCCGAAATTAGGACTCCCTGAGCAGTACTTC

cdr3_length: 15
v_call: TRBV7-2
d_call: NA
clone_size: many
j_call: TRBJ1-2
cdr3_aa: CASSLHGRSNYGYTF
cdr3_nt: TGTGCCAGCAGCCTCCACGGACGGAGCAACTATGGCTACACCTTC

cdr3_length: 17
v_call: TRBV2
d_call: TRBD2
clone_size: many
j_call: TRBJ2-7
cdr3_aa: CASSEASHGTSGYEQYF
cdr3_nt: TGTGCCAGCAGTGAAGCCTCACATGGGACTAGCGGCTACGAGCAGTACTTC

cdr3_length: 14
v_call: TRBV27
d_call: TRBD1
clone_size: few
j_call: TRBJ1-1
cdr3_aa: CASRGRGAPTEAFF
cdr3_nt: TGTGCCAGCAGGGGCAGGGGGGCGCCCACTGAAGCTTTCTTT

cdr3_length: 16
v_call: TRBV5-1
d_call: TRBD1
clone_size: once
j_call: TRBJ2-3
cdr3_aa: CASSLPTGGSTDTQYF
cdr3_nt: TGCGCCAGCAGCTTACCGACAGGGGGTAGCACAGATACGCAGTATTTT

cdr3_length: 15
v_call: TRBV7-2
d_call: NA
clone_size: NA
j_call: TRBJ2-7
cdr3_aa: CASSRPTGLVYEQYF
cdr3_nt: TGTGCCAGCAGCCGCCCAACAGGGTTGGTATACGAGCAGTACTTC

cdr3_length: 15
v_call: TRBV7-2
d_call: NA
clone_size: NA
j_call: TRBJ1-5
cdr3_aa: CASSFRVGRNQPQHF
cdr3_nt: TGTGCCAGCAGCTTCAGGGTGGGCCGCAATCAGCCCCAGCATTTT

cdr3_length: 15
v_call: TRBV4-2
d_call: NA
clone_size: NA
j_call: TRBJ1-6
cdr3_aa: CASSQEPGEHSPLHF
cdr3_nt: TGTGCCAGCAGCCAAGAGCCAGGGGAGCATTCACCCCTCCACTTT

cdr3_length: 14
v_call: TRBV15
d_call: TRBD1
clone_size: NA
j_call: TRBJ2-1
cdr3_aa: CATSVDRVRNEQFF
cdr3_nt: TGTGCCACCAGCGTCGACAGGGTCCGGAATGAGCAGTTCTTC

cdr3_length: 15
v_call: TRBV9
d_call: NA
clone_size: few
j_call: TRBJ2-3
cdr3_aa: CASSVTAGSTDTQYF
cdr3_nt: TGTGCCAGCAGCGTAACCGCAGGGAGCACAGATACGCAGTATTTT

cdr3_length: 21
v_call: TRBV7-3
d_call: NA
clone_size: few
j_call: TRBJ2-1
cdr3_aa: CASSLRGQVAGVIESYNEQFF
cdr3_nt: TGTGCCAGCAGCTTAAGGGGGCAAGTGGCGGGAGTAATAGAGTCCTACAATGAGCAGTTCTTC

cdr3_length: 15
v_call: TRBV20-1
d_call: TRBD2
clone_size: NA
j_call: TRBJ2-1
cdr3_aa: CSAFPSGRAHNEQFF
cdr3_nt: TGCAGTGCTTTTCCTAGCGGGAGGGCCCACAATGAGCAGTTCTTC

cdr3_length: 13
v_call: TRBV7-3
d_call: NA
clone_size: many
j_call: TRBJ1-1
cdr3_aa: CASSLTFDTEAFF
cdr3_nt: TGTGCCAGCAGCTTAACTTTCGACACTGAAGCTTTCTTT

cdr3_length: 16
v_call: TRBV4-1
d_call: NA
clone_size: few
j_call: TRBJ1-3
cdr3_aa: CASSQTVPGRGNTIYF
cdr3_nt: TGCGCCAGCAGCCAAACAGTCCCAGGCCGTGGAAACACCATATATTTT

cdr3_length: 14
v_call: TRBV3-1
d_call: NA
clone_size: few
j_call: TRBJ1-2
cdr3_aa: CASSQEGGTDGYTF
cdr3_nt: TGTGCCAGCAGCCAAGAAGGTGGGACGGATGGCTACACCTTC

cdr3_length: 14
v_call: TRBV7-6
d_call: NA
clone_size: many
j_call: TRBJ2-3
cdr3_aa: CASSQGLSGATQYF
cdr3_nt: TGTGCCAGCAGCCAAGGCCTTTCAGGTGCTACGCAGTATTTT

cdr3_length: 14
v_call: TRBV4-2
d_call: NA
clone_size: NA
j_call: TRBJ2-2
cdr3_aa: CASSQTPGVGELFF
cdr3_nt: TGTGCCAGCAGCCAAACCCCAGGGGTAGGGGAGCTGTTTTTT

cdr3_length: 13
v_call: TRBV20-1
d_call: NA
clone_size: few
j_call: TRBJ1-2
cdr3_aa: CSARMTDYYGYTF
cdr3_nt: TGCAGTGCTAGAATGACGGACTACTATGGCTACACCTTC

cdr3_length: 15
v_call: TRBV3-1
d_call: TRBD1
clone_size: NA
j_call: TRBJ1-2
cdr3_aa: CASSQDSGQGYGYTF
cdr3_nt: TGTGCCAGCAGCCAAGATTCCGGACAGGGGTATGGCTACACCTTC

cdr3_length: 14
v_call: TRBV28
d_call: TRBD1
clone_size: many
j_call: TRBJ2-7
cdr3_aa: CASSSTRQGYEQYF
cdr3_nt: TGTGCCAGCAGTTCTACTCGACAGGGCTACGAGCAGTACTTC

cdr3_length: 18
v_call: TRBV6-5
d_call: TRBD2
clone_size: few
j_call: TRBJ2-3
cdr3_aa: CASSSGTSAEQFTDTQYF
cdr3_nt: TGTGCCAGCAGTTCCGGGACTAGCGCAGAACAATTCACAGATACGCAGTATTTT

cdr3_length: 12
v_call: TRBV29-1
d_call: NA
clone_size: NA
j_call: TRBJ2-3
cdr3_aa: CSVVEGPPAQYF
cdr3_nt: TGCAGCGTTGTGGAGGGTCCCCCGGCGCAGTATTTT

cdr3_length: 14
v_call: TRBV27
d_call: NA
clone_size: many
j_call: TRBJ1-1
cdr3_aa: CASSFRDTNTEAFF
cdr3_nt: TGTGCCAGCAGTTTCCGGGACACAAACACTGAAGCTTTCTTT

cdr3_length: 16
v_call: TRBV10-3
d_call: TRBD1
clone_size: many
j_call: TRBJ1-2
cdr3_aa: CAITRGQGKSGYGYTF
cdr3_nt: TGTGCCATCACCCGGGGACAGGGCAAAAGCGGCTATGGCTACACCTTC

cdr3_length: 12
v_call: TRBV27
d_call: NA
clone_size: many
j_call: TRBJ2-7
cdr3_aa: CASIRGLYEQYF
cdr3_nt: TGTGCCAGCATCCGAGGCCTCTACGAGCAGTACTTC

cdr3_length: 14
v_call: TRBV30
d_call: NA
clone_size: NA
j_call: TRBJ1-1
cdr3_aa: CAWSVIRKNTEAFF
cdr3_nt: TGTGCCTGGAGTGTAATAAGAAAAAACACTGAAGCTTTCTTT

cdr3_length: 14
v_call: TRBV29-1
d_call: NA
clone_size: many
j_call: TRBJ2-3
cdr3_aa: CSVEVEAPGDTQYF
cdr3_nt: TGCAGCGTTGAAGTAGAGGCCCCCGGGGATACGCAGTATTTT

cdr3_length: 12
v_call: TRBV7-2
d_call: NA
clone_size: few
j_call: TRBJ2-1
cdr3_aa: CASSRGANEQFF
cdr3_nt: TGTGCCAGCAGTAGGGGGGCCAATGAGCAGTTCTTC

cdr3_length: 17
v_call: TRBV18
d_call: TRBD2
clone_size: many
j_call: TRBJ2-1
cdr3_aa: CASSPPTSGSTYNEQFF
cdr3_nt: TGTGCCAGCTCACCCCCCACTAGCGGGTCGACCTACAATGAGCAGTTCTTC

cdr3_length: 14
v_call: TRBV28
d_call: TRBD1
clone_size: NA
j_call: TRBJ2-7
cdr3_aa: CASSSTGEAHEQYF
cdr3_nt: TGTGCCAGCAGTTCGACAGGGGAGGCCCACGAGCAGTACTTC

cdr3_length: 12
v_call: TRBV20-1
d_call: NA
clone_size: NA
j_call: TRBJ2-7
cdr3_aa: CSAREVSREQYF
cdr3_nt: TGCAGTGCTAGAGAGGTCTCGCGCGAGCAGTACTTC

cdr3_length: 18
v_call: TRBV14
d_call: TRBD1
clone_size: many
j_call: TRBJ2-7
cdr3_aa: CASSQHPQGQAALQEQYF
cdr3_nt: TGTGCCAGCAGCCAACACCCACAGGGACAGGCAGCTCTACAAGAGCAGTACTTC

cdr3_length: 14
v_call: TRBV28
d_call: NA
clone_size: once
j_call: TRBJ2-7
cdr3_aa: CASSFRGGRYEQYF
cdr3_nt: TGTGCCAGCAGTTTCCGTGGGGGAAGGTACGAGCAGTACTTC

cdr3_length: 12
v_call: TRBV7-2
d_call: NA
clone_size: NA
j_call: TRBJ1-4
cdr3_aa: CASSLQGEKLFF
cdr3_nt: TGTGCCAGCAGCTTACAGGGGGAAAAACTGTTTTTT

cdr3_length: 14
v_call: TRBV7-2
d_call: NA
clone_size: few
j_call: TRBJ2-5
cdr3_aa: CASSFGPGVETQYF
cdr3_nt: TGTGCCAGCAGCTTTGGCCCAGGTGTTGAGACCCAGTACTTC